This is a list of T cell receptor beta chains from one sample in a study of human T cells and chemical hapten exposure. Via MiXCR, TCRdb re-called the RACE reads, giving one row per CDR3 protein. The sample lists 65,000 to 95,000 distinct CDR3 sequences, 12% occurring once. The specimen comprised whole blood, sampled in connection with sensitization to the hapten diphenylcyclopropenone (DPC). These receptors were obtained from a woman aged 55-70 years with alopecia areata. Some clones in this sample may be carry-over from other donors' samples. The CDR3 runs from the conserved cysteine through the conserved F or W. Each record gives: J gene, CDR3 length, V gene, clone size, D gene, CDR3 protein. A D gene is named only where the DNA matches it firmly. Size tells how often a clone was seen (once, few, many) or the class of an expanded clone, and some rows leave it out.

TRBJ2-3	13	TRBV29-1	many	.	CSVVTGGADTQYF
TRBJ2-5	15	TRBV7-6	.	.	CASSLASRLKETQYF
TRBJ2-7	15	TRBV4-2	many	.	CASSQDRDPSYEQYF
TRBJ2-7	16	TRBV15	.	TRBD1	CATSRVSGTGHYEQYF
TRBJ2-4	11	TRBV29-1	.	.	CSVVQGNIQYF
TRBJ1-3	13	TRBV6-6	many	.	CASRLSDRPTIYF
TRBJ2-5	15	TRBV12-3/TRBV12-4	many	.	CASSLNGKGEETQYF
TRBJ1-2	15	TRBV12-5	many	.	CASGLVTDRDYGYTF
TRBJ2-5	17	TRBV9	.	.	CASSVGVARTYQETQYF
TRBJ2-7	11	TRBV10-3	many	.	CAISEVDEQYF
TRBJ1-2	14	TRBV7-2	many	TRBD1	CASSFEGANYGYTF
TRBJ2-5	11	TRBV7-9	medium-sized	.	CASSSQETQYF
TRBJ1-2	15	TRBV6-1	many	.	CASSELAHPYDGYTF
TRBJ2-3	16	TRBV7-2	.	.	CASSPSEGGPGDTQYF
TRBJ2-2	17	TRBV10-2	.	TRBD2	CASSEPLAGGPTGELFF
TRBJ2-5	15	TRBV29-1	few	TRBD1	CSVGYRASGQGTQYF
TRBJ2-3	18	TRBV4-2	many	TRBD2	CASSQDQDLAGGTDTQYF
TRBJ2-1	15	TRBV5-1	.	.	CASSLGGDSYNEKFF
TRBJ2-1	15	TRBV6-5	.	TRBD1	CASSDGQGGRGEQFF
TRBJ1-5	15	TRBV5-3	.	.	CARSLAQIPNQPQHF
TRBJ2-7	13	TRBV7-3	few	.	CASSFRGGDEQYF
TRBJ2-5	15	TRBV6-6	many	TRBD1	CASSNYRGQQETQYF
TRBJ1-5	15	TRBV12-3/TRBV12-4	many	TRBD1	CASSLGSTGHQPQHF
TRBJ1-4	16	TRBV25-1	many	TRBD1	CASSESQGATNEKLFF
TRBJ1-1	16	TRBV5-1	.	.	CASSLSPDRAVTEAFF
TRBJ1-4	13	TRBV29-1	.	TRBD1	CSGKGTVNEKLFF
TRBJ2-3	15	TRBV20-1	many	.	CSANKRDTGTDTQYF